These 30 T cell receptor beta chains were sequenced from one sample in a study of control samples from healthy donors and cancer patients. Only in-frame clones appear in the TCRdb table, and some are missing; sequencing was by immunoSEQ multiplex PCR. Altogether some 120,000 clones are present, approximately 90% being singletons, with the ten largest covering more than 6.5%. Sequencing input: blood. These receptors originate from a man between 18 and 35 years old in good health.

CDR3 loop: CASRQGQSNQPQHF. CDR3 DNA sequence: TGTGCCAGCAGGCAGGGACAGAGCAATCAGCCCCAGCATTTT. The chain couples TRBV6-6 to TRBJ1-5, with 7 nucleotides matching TRBD1. Germline values: CDR1 MNHNY, CDR2 SVGAGI (reference sequence). The CDR3 consists of 14 residues. After removal of 6 bases from V and 1 base from J, the junction contained 3 bases not matched to a gene.

V gene TRBV6-6 combines with J gene TRBJ1-5, with 8 bases that match TRBD1. The CDR3 consists of 14 residues. V lost 7 bases to trimming and J lost 2 bases; unmatched junction nucleotides: 4. Germline assignment: CDR1 MNHNY and CDR2 SVGAGI (reference sequence). This chain's CDR3 is CASNLQGGNQPQHF. For the CDR3, the DNA is TGTGCCAGCAACCTACAGGGGGGCAATCAGCCCCAGCATTTT.

V is TRBV5-1 and J is TRBJ2-7; possibly TRBD1 for D (5 bases). CDR3 size: 11 residues. The germline CDR1 and CDR2 sequences are SGHRS and YFSETQ. V dropped 1 base and J dropped 6 bases, with 5 bases sitting between them. CDR3 sequence (DNA): TGCGCCAGCAGCTTGAGGGGCGAGCAGTACTTC. It translates to CASSLRGEQYF.

V is TRBV12-5 and J is TRBJ2-1; 9 bases match TRBD1. The V and J ends lost 2 bases and 7 bases, in that order; junction bases with no gene match: 9. The CDR3 is 16 residues long. Germline V gene lookup returns CDR1 LGHNT and CDR2 FRNRAP. Here the CDR3 reads CASGLLGGQGRNEQFF. The CDR3 DNA follows: TGTGCTAGTGGTTTGCTGGGGGGACAGGGACGGAATGAGCAGTTCTTC. Full variable domain (rest looked up from reference TRBV12-5 and TRBJ2-1): DARVTQTPRHKVTEMGQEVTMRCQPILGHNTVFWYRQTMMQGLELLAYFRNRAPLDDSGMPKDRFSAEMPDATLATLKIQPSEPRDSAVYFCASGLLGGQGRNEQFFGPGTRLTVL.

V usage is TRBV19 and J usage is TRBJ1-5; the match to TRBD1 covers 8 bases. The CDR3 sequence is 13 residues long. Trimming removed 10 bases from V and 3 bases from J; junction bases left unmatched: 5. CDR1 LNHDA and CDR2 SQIVND come from the germline V gene (reference sequence). The CDR3 DNA reads as TGTGCCATTGGACAGGGTGTCAATCAGCCCCAGCATTTT. It is translated as CAIGQGVNQPQHF.

The J gene is TRBJ1-6, the V gene TRBV10-3; 8 positions agree with TRBD1. CDR1 and CDR2 from the germline V gene are ENHRY and SYGVKD. The CDR3 covers 14 residues. The J segment lost 10 bases and the V segment lost 3 bases, leaving 5 bases of the junction unmatched. CDR3 protein: CAISEGQGGSPLHF. The CDR3 bases are TGTGCCATCAGTGAAGGACAGGGAGGATCACCCCTCCACTTT.

The CDR3 protein is CASSLRGGSGNTIYF. CDR3 DNA sequence: TGTGCCAGCAGTTTAAGGGGGGGCTCTGGAAACACCATATATTTT. The chain is built from TRBV27 and TRBJ1-3, with D possibly being TRBD1 (6 bases). V lost 2 bases and J 0 bases, leaving 8 bases between the germline ends. The germline CDR1 and CDR2 sequences are MNHEY and SMNVEV (reference sequence). The CDR3 sequence is 15 residues long.

This clone was counted a single time. This chain links TRBV7-8 with TRBJ1-1; D may be TRBD1 (6 bases). Germline lookup yields CDR1 SGHVS and CDR2 FQNEAQ. The CDR3 sequence is 15 residues long. Trimming removed 0 bases at V and 7 bases at J, with 15 bases between. The CDR3 here is CASSLAVRGLVEAFF. The CDR3 DNA sequence: TGTGCCAGCAGCTTAGCGGTTCGGGGGCTAGTTGAAGCTTTCTTT.

A remark on this clone: The sample carries other DNA sequences with the same CDR3. This rearrangement joins TRBV30 to TRBJ2-7; TRBD1 matches 8 bases. Germline V gene sequence: CDR1 GTSNPN, CDR2 SVGIG (reference sequence). Unmatched junction bases numbered 3, after V lost 0 bases and J lost 5 bases. There are 13 residues in the CDR3. CDR3 DNA sequence: TGTGCCTGGAGTGTAACAGGGGGGCACGAGCAGTACTTC. Amino acids: CAWSVTGGHEQYF. Using reference TRBV30 and TRBJ2-7 for the parts outside the CDR3, the full variable domain is SQTIHQWPATLVQPVGSPLSLECTVEGTSNPNLYWYRQAAGRGLQLLFYSVGIGQISSEVPQNLSASRPQDRQFILSSKKLLLSDSGFYLCAWSVTGGHEQYFGPGTRLTVT.

The chain links TRBV5-4 to TRBJ2-7, with 10 bases identical to TRBD2. J lost 2 bases, V lost 3 bases, and 5 bases had no gene match. CDR1 is SGHNT, CDR2 YYREEE, per germline (reference sequence). The CDR3 contains 15 residues. DNA for the CDR3: TGTGCCAGCAGCTATAGCGGGGGGCCAACCTACGAGCAGTACTTC. Its protein product is CASSYSGGPTYEQYF.

The chain is built from TRBV2 and TRBJ2-5; 14 bases fit TRBD2. The J segment lost 2 bases and the V segment lost 4 bases, leaving 6 bases of the junction unmatched. The CDR3 runs 17 residues. The germline gives CDR1 SNHLY, CDR2 FYNNEI. The CDR3 DNA reads as TGTGCCAGCAGTGCCCAGAGGACTAGCGGGGGGCAAGAGACCCAGTACTTC. This translates into CASSAQRTSGGQETQYF.

The chain employs TRBV9 and TRBJ2-2; 10 bases fit TRBD2. In germline, CDR1 is SGDLS, CDR2 YYNGEE. V lost 0 bases, J lost 3 bases, and 5 bases stayed unmatched. This CDR3 region has 17 residues. The CDR3 here is CASSVDGLAGDTGELFF. The CDR3 DNA sequence: TGTGCCAGCAGCGTAGATGGCCTAGCGGGGGACACCGGGGAGCTGTTTTTT.

V and J are TRBV6-1 and TRBJ1-4; tentative D call: TRBD1 (6 bases). This CDR3 region has 14 residues. Trimming pared 2 bases from V and 5 bases from J, leaving 9 bases between. Germline V gives CDR1 MNHNS, CDR2 SASEGT. This chain's CDR3 is CASSETGINEKLFF. The CDR3 DNA reads as TGTGCCAGCAGTGAAACAGGGATAAATGAAAAACTGTTTTTT.

This clone was seen a single time. The chain is built from TRBV20-1 and TRBJ2-7; D not resolved. This CDR3 region has 11 residues. From germline, CDR1 is DFQATT and CDR2 SNEGSKA (reference sequence). CDR3 in DNA: TGCAGCGGAATCGTGGACCACGAGCAGTACTTC. It yields the protein CSGIVDHEQYF.

This chain uses TRBV15 with TRBJ1-3, with a possible D match to TRBD1 (5 bases). This CDR3 region has 14 residues. V dropped 3 bases and J dropped 0 bases, with 6 bases sitting between them. Germline CDR1 LNHNV, CDR2 YYDKDF (reference sequence). CDR3 in DNA: TGTGCCACCAGCAGCGACAGCTCTGGAAACACCATATATTTT. Its translation: CATSSDSSGNTIYF.

CDR3: CASSESGGRQYGYTF. CDR3 in DNA: TGTGCCAGCAGCGAGTCAGGGGGCCGTCAATATGGCTACACCTTC. The rearrangement joins TRBV5-5 to TRBJ1-2; 8 positions match TRBD1. The germline V gene encodes CDR1 SGHKS and CDR2 YYEKEE (reference sequence). The CDR3 consists of 15 residues. Trimming removed 4 bases from V and 5 bases from J; junction bases left unmatched: 10.

This sequence joins TRBV15 and TRBJ2-1; D remains unclear. Germline loops: CDR1 LNHNV, CDR2 YYDKDF (reference sequence). V was clipped by 0 bases and J by 0 bases, with 15 bases between them. CDR3 size: 18 residues. The CDR3 loop reads CATSRDSAELSSYNEQFF. In nucleotides, the CDR3 is TGTGCCACCAGCAGAGATTCTGCGGAGCTTAGCTCCTACAATGAGCAGTTCTTC.

This clone was recorded once. The V call is TRBV5-1, the J call TRBJ2-1; 9 bases agree with TRBD2. Trimming took 2 bases from V and 5 from J; bases not matched to a gene: 5. The CDR3 is 15 amino acids. Germline-derived CDR1 and CDR2 are SGHRS and YFSETQ. The CDR3 reads CASSFPQRGDNEQFF. The CDR3 region has the DNA TGCGCCAGCAGCTTTCCCCAGCGGGGGGACAATGAGCAGTTCTTC.

This clone has only one observation. J is TRBJ2-7 and V is TRBV30; perhaps TRBD1 as D (6 bases). Per germline, CDR1 GTSNPN and CDR2 SVGIG (reference sequence). The CDR3 length is 14 residues. V gave up 1 base and J gave up 2 bases, with 12 bases separating them. The CDR3 sequence: CAWSGLGQAYEQYF. The CDR3 DNA reads TGTGCCTGGAGTGGTCTGGGACAAGCCTACGAGCAGTACTTC.

The chain has TRBV30 and TRBJ1-1, with D tentatively TRBD1 (6 bases). The V end lost 0 bases, the J end lost 2 bases, and 22 bases lay between the germline ends. Germline V gene sequence: CDR1 GTSNPN, CDR2 SVGIG (reference sequence). The CDR3 loop spans 18 amino acids. The CDR3 spells CAWSVRWGPRNRNTEAFF. As DNA, the CDR3 is TGTGCCTGGAGTGTACGTTGGGGGCCCAGGAATCGTAACACTGAAGCTTTCTTT.

The CDR3, as DNA: TGTGCCAGCAGCGCTCGCGCGGGGGGGCCCGTCGAGACCCAGTACTTC. Protein: CASSARAGGPVETQYF. The genes are TRBV7-9 and TRBJ2-5; the match to TRBD2 covers 9 bases. Germline lookup yields CDR1 SEHNR and CDR2 FQNEAQ (reference sequence). There are 16 residues in the CDR3. The V and J ends lost 5 bases and 5 bases, in that order; junction bases with no gene match: 12.

This clone was observed a single time. The chain combines TRBV18 with TRBJ1-4, with 7 nucleotides matching TRBD1. J was trimmed by 2 bases and V by 1 base; bases with no gene match: 1. This CDR3 is built from 15 residues. The germline V gene encodes CDR1 KGHSH and CDR2 LQKENI. CDR3 protein: CASSPQGGTNEKLFF. The CDR3 DNA sequence: TGTGCCAGCTCACCACAAGGGGGCACTAATGAAAAACTGTTTTTT.

The chain uses TRBV6-5 and TRBJ1-6; D call uncertain. Germline assignment: CDR1 MNHEY and CDR2 SVGAGI. Trimming removed 8 bases from V and 9 bases from J, with 11 bases in between. The CDR3 loop spans 12 amino acids. CDR3 protein: CASGRESSPLHF. The CDR3 nucleotides are TGTGCCAGCGGTAGGGAATCTTCACCCCTCCACTTT.

The V gene is TRBV19, the J gene TRBJ1-5; 8 nucleotides line up with TRBD1. CDR1 and CDR2 from the germline V gene are LNHDA and SQIVND (reference sequence). The CDR3 has 15 amino acids. V dropped 7 bases and J dropped 8; count of bases not matched to a gene: 13. The CDR3 nucleotides read TGTGCCAGTACCCGGGGACAGGCGCGTTCGGAGCCCCAGCATTTT. It encodes CASTRGQARSEPQHF.

The rearrangement joins TRBV11-2 to TRBJ1-4; TRBD1 is a possible D gene (6 bases). The CDR3 runs to 16 residues. Deletions cut 2 bases from V and 4 bases from J, with 14 bases between. Germline V gene lookup returns CDR1 SGHAT and CDR2 FQNNGV. The CDR3 sequence: CASSLSARTVNEKLFF. The CDR3 bases are TGTGCCAGCAGCTTAAGCGCAAGGACAGTTAATGAAAAACTGTTTTTT.

The chain uses TRBV11-2 and TRBJ2-3; D perhaps matches TRBD2 (5 bases). V was pared by 8 bases and J by 0 bases, with 9 bases between. CDR1 and CDR2 from the germline V gene are SGHAT and FQNNGV. The CDR3 has 13 amino acids. CDR3 DNA: TGTGCCAGCGGTCGGACTAGCACAGATACGCAGTATTTT. Its protein product is CASGRTSTDTQYF.

The DNA for the CDR3 is TGTGCCAGCAGCGTAGAGGGGTGGAGTGAAAAACTGTTTTTT. The encoded protein is CASSVEGWSEKLFF. The J gene is TRBJ1-4, the V gene TRBV9; possible D gene TRBD1, 5 bases. CDR1 SGDLS and CDR2 YYNGEE come from the germline V gene. The CDR3 length is 14 residues. The V and J ends lost 0 bases and 7 bases respectively, with 10 bases between them. Using reference TRBV9 and TRBJ1-4 for the parts outside the CDR3, the full variable domain is DSGVTQTPKHLITATGQRVTLRCSPRSGDLSVYWYQQSLDQGLQFLIQYYNGEERAKGNILERFSAQQFPDLHSELNLSSLELGDSALYFCASSVEGWSEKLFFGSGTQLSVL.

The rearrangement uses TRBV4-1 and TRBJ2-5; 7 bases line up with TRBD2. Matching the DNA end better, TRBJ2-7 makes the J call doubtful. CDR3 length: 16 residues. Looked up from germline, CDR1 is MGHRA and CDR2 is YSYEKL. The CDR3 DNA is TGCGCCAGCAGCCAATCTATGGGGACTACCGGCTACGAGCAGTACTTC. Protein product: CASSQSMGTTGYEQYF.

The chain uses TRBV27 and TRBJ1-4, with 9 bases identical to TRBD1. Germline V lookup: CDR1 MNHEY, CDR2 SMNVEV (reference sequence). The CDR3 consists of 22 residues. V lost 10 bases, J lost 0 bases, and 27 bases stayed unmatched. The CDR3 sequence: CATSRGVSGTGRIVATNEKLFF. For the CDR3, the DNA is TGTGCCACCTCCCGAGGGGTGTCCGGGACAGGGCGGATCGTTGCAACTAATGAAAAACTGTTTTTT.

CDR3 loop: CAGLRAYGYTF. CDR3 in DNA: TGTGCCGGCCTCCGGGCGTATGGCTACACCTTC. The chain is built from TRBV21-1 and TRBJ1-2. TRBV21-1 counts as a pseudogene. The CDR3 length is 11 residues.